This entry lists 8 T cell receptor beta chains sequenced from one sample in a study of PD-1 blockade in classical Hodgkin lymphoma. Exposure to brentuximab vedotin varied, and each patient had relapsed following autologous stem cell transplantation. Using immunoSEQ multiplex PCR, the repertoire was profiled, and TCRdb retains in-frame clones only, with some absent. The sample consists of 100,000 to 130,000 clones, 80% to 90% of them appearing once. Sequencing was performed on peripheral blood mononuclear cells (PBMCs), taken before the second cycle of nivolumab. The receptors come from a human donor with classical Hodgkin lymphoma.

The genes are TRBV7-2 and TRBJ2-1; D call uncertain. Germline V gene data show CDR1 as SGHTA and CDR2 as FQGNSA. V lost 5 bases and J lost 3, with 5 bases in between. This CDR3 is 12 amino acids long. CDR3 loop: CASSAYYNEQFF. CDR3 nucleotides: TGTGCCAGCAGCGCCTACTACAATGAGCAGTTCTTC.

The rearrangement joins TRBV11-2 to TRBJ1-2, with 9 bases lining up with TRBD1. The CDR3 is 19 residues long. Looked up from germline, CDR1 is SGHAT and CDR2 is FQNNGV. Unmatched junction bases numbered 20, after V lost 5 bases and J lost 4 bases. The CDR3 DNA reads TGTGCCAGCAGCCCTTTTTTTGGTGTCCGCGCGACAGGGGGCTATGGCTACACCTTC. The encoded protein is CASSPFFGVRATGGYGYTF.

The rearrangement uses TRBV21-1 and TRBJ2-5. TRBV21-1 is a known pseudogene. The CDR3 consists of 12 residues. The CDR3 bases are TGTGCCAGCAGCCAAAATTCTGAGACCCAGTACTTC. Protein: CASSQNSETQYF.

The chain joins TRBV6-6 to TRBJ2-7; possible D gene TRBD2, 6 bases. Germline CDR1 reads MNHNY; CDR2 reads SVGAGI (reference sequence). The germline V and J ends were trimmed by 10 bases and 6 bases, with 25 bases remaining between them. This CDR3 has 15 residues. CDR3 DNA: TGTGCCACCTCACCAATCGAGGAGGGAGTCTCCGAGCAGTACTTC. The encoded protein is CATSPIEEGVSEQYF.

In nucleotides, the CDR3 is TGTGCCAGCAGGGGGAAGGGGGCGCGGAATGAGCAGTTCTTC. Protein: CASRGKGARNEQFF. The chain links TRBV6-5 to TRBJ2-1, with 7 bases lining up with TRBD1. The CDR3 length is 14 residues. Per the germline V gene, CDR1 is MNHEY and CDR2 is SVGAGI. J was trimmed by 7 bases and V by 6 bases; bases with no gene match: 9.

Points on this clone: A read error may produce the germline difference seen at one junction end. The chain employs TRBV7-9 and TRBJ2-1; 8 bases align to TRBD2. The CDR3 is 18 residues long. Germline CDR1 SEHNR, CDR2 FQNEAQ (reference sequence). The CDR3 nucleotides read TGTGCCAGCAGCTCCAATTGGGGTAGCGGGGAATCCTTCAATGAGCAGTTCTTC. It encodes CASSSNWGSGESFNEQFF.

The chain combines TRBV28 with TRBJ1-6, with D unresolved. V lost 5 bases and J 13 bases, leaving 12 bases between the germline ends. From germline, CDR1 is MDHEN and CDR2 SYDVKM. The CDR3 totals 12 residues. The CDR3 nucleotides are TGTGCCAGCAGTATCCGCGGGCCCCCCCTCCACTTT. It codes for CASSIRGPPLHF. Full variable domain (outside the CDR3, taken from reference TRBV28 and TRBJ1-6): DVKVTQSSRYLVKRTGEKVFLECVQDMDHENMFWYRQDPGLGLRLIYFSYDVKMKEKGDIPEGYSVSREKKERFSLILESASTNQTSMYLCASSIRGPPLHFGNGTRLTVT.

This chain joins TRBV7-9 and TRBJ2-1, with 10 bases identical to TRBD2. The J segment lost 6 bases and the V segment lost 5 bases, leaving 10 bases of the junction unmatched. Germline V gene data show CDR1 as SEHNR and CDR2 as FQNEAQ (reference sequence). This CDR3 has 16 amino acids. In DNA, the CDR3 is TGTGCCAGCAGCCCCCGCGCTAGCGGGAGCTTCAATGAGCAGTTCTTC. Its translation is CASSPRASGSFNEQFF.